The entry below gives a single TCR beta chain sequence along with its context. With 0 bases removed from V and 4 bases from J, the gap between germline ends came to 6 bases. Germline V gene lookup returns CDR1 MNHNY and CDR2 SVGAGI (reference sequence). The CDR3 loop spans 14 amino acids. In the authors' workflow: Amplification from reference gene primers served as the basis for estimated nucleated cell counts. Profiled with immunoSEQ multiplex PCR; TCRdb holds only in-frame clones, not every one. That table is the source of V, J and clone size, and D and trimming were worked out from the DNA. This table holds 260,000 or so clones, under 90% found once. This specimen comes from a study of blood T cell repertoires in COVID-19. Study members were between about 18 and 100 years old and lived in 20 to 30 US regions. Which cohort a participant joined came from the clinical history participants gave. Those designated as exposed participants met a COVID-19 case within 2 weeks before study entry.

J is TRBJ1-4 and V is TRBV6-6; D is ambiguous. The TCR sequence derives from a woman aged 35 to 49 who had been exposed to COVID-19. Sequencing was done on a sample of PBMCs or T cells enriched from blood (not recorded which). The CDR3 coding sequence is TGTGCCAGCAGTTACTCGAGGGTTAATGAAAAACTGTTTTTT. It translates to CASSYSRVNEKLFF.